Following are 27 T cell receptor beta chains from one sample sequenced in a study of T cell responses to AZD1222 COVID-19 vaccine. Here immunoSEQ multiplex PCR was the method, and the copy in TCRdb shows in-frame clones only, minus some. Here the sample spans 100,000 to 150,000 clones, around 89% being singletons. Sequenced here: peripheral blood, sampled on day 0 of MenACWY control vaccination. The receptors originated from an adult in good health.

The chain combines TRBV27 with TRBJ1-2; D possibly corresponds to TRBD1 (5 bases). From germline, CDR1 is MNHEY and CDR2 SMNVEV (reference sequence). The V and J ends lost 7 bases and 2 bases respectively, with 17 bases between them. There are 15 residues in the CDR3. CDR3 region: CASTSGGEGNYGYTF. The CDR3 DNA reads TGTGCCAGCACATCAGGAGGGGAGGGAAACTATGGCTACACCTTC.

V and J are TRBV6-1 and TRBJ2-4; no firm D call. The germline V gene encodes CDR1 MNHNS and CDR2 SASEGT. V shed 4 bases and J shed 0 bases, with 13 bases lying between them. This CDR3 has 16 residues. The CDR3 loop reads CASSGMDELAKNIQYF. The CDR3 coding sequence is TGTGCCAGCAGTGGGATGGATGAACTAGCCAAAAACATTCAGTACTTC.

This clone was seen once. This chain joins TRBV28 and TRBJ2-1; maybe TRBD2 (5 bases). The CDR3 is 16 residues long. Germline V lookup: CDR1 MDHEN, CDR2 SYDVKM. The V and J ends lost 2 bases and 6 bases respectively, with 17 bases between them. The CDR3 nucleotides are TGTGCCAGCAGTTTACCTTCGGATTTTGGAGGCAATGAGCAGTTCTTC. This translates into CASSLPSDFGGNEQFF.

This chain links TRBV12-3 or TRBV12-4 with TRBJ2-5; D may be TRBD1 (6 bases). The V gene lost 6 bases and the J gene lost 1 base, with 9 bases spanning the gap. The CDR3 totals 13 residues. The chain's CDR3 is CASSDRFQETQYF. The CDR3, as DNA: TGTGCCAGCAGCGACAGGTTCCAAGAGACCCAGTACTTC.

The V gene is TRBV10-1, the J gene TRBJ2-1; D is undetermined. The CDR3 covers 17 residues. The germline gives CDR1 WNHNN, CDR2 SYGVQD (reference sequence). V was shortened by 2 bases and J by 0 bases, with 14 bases between the two germline ends. The CDR3 bases are TGCGCCAGCAGTGAGGCCGCCTTTGTAAGCTCCTACAATGAGCAGTTCTTC. It yields the protein CASSEAAFVSSYNEQFF.

The rearrangement joins TRBV7-2 to TRBJ1-1, with a possible D match to TRBD1 (5 bases). Trimming removed 6 bases from V and 3 bases from J, with 11 bases in between. Germline assignment: CDR1 SGHTA and CDR2 FQGNSA. The CDR3 contains 13 residues. CDR3 in amino acids: CASREGRDTEAFF. The CDR3 DNA reads as TGTGCCAGCAGGGAGGGCAGGGACACTGAAGCTTTCTTT.

The J gene is TRBJ2-2, the V gene TRBV11-3; 7 nucleotides align to TRBD1. J lost 8 bases, V lost 7 bases, and 10 bases had no gene match. The germline V gene encodes CDR1 SGHNT and CDR2 YENEEA. The CDR3 covers 14 residues. The CDR3 loop is CASKGQEASGELFF. DNA of the CDR3: TGTGCCAGCAAAGGACAGGAGGCGTCGGGGGAGCTGTTTTTT.

V usage is TRBV7-2 and J usage is TRBJ2-5, with 8 bases that match TRBD2. The V gene end was trimmed by 5 bases and the J gene end by 3 bases; junction bases not matched to a gene: 11. The CDR3 has 16 amino acids. Germline CDR1 SGHTA, CDR2 FQGNSA. CDR3 DNA: TGTGCCAGCAGCCCCCACGGCGCGGGAGGAGAAGAGACCCAGTACTTC. Protein product: CASSPHGAGGEETQYF.

The V call is TRBV9, the J call TRBJ2-1; D call uncertain. The CDR3 consists of 15 residues. The V end was cut by 0 bases, the J end by 6 bases, with 13 bases between. Germline loops: CDR1 SGDLS, CDR2 YYNGEE. The CDR3 protein is CASSVVTARFNEQFF. The CDR3 DNA reads TGTGCCAGCAGCGTAGTCACAGCCCGATTCAATGAGCAGTTCTTC.

The genes are TRBV9 and TRBJ2-3; no reliable D call. V was clipped by 2 bases and J by 1 base, with 5 bases between them. CDR3 length: 13 residues. In germline, CDR1 is SGDLS, CDR2 YYNGEE. CDR3 residues: CASSVLGTDTQYF. The DNA for the CDR3 is TGTGCCAGCAGCGTTCTCGGCACAGATACGCAGTATTTT.

A few counts support this clone. The rearrangement joins TRBV4-1 to TRBJ2-1; D is unclear. Trimming cost V 0 bases and J 6 bases, with 21 bases left between them. This CDR3 has 18 residues. Germline lookup yields CDR1 MGHRA and CDR2 YSYEKL. In DNA, the CDR3 is TGCGCCAGCAGCCAAGATAGTTCAGCGCGCTTTCCTCGCAATGAGCAGTTCTTC. It yields the protein CASSQDSSARFPRNEQFF.

The V and J genes are TRBV7-8 and TRBJ2-3; 8 bases are shared with TRBD2. The CDR3 loop spans 16 amino acids. Germline V gene data show CDR1 as SGHVS and CDR2 as FQNEAQ. Unmatched junction bases numbered 9, after V lost 5 bases and J lost 2 bases. CDR3 nucleotides: TGTGCCAGCAGCAGATTAAGCGGGAGTCCCACAGATACGCAGTATTTT. This encodes CASSRLSGSPTDTQYF.

The chain combines TRBV6-5 with TRBJ1-1, with D tentatively TRBD1 (5 bases). V was cut by 5 bases and J by 1 base, with 8 bases left in between. Germline V gene lookup returns CDR1 MNHEY and CDR2 SVGAGI. The CDR3 length is 13 residues. As DNA, the CDR3 is TGTGCCAGCAGTATAACAGGGAACACTGAAGCTTTCTTT. Its protein is CASSITGNTEAFF.

V is TRBV2 and J is TRBJ1-6; 9 bases align to TRBD1. The CDR3 length is 17 residues. Germline CDR1 and CDR2: SNHLY and FYNNEI. The junction had 8 bases not matched to a gene; V was cut back by 0 bases and J by 8 bases. The CDR3 here is CASSEAVRDRDHSPLHF. CDR3 DNA: TGTGCCAGCAGTGAAGCAGTTAGGGACAGGGACCATTCACCCCTCCACTTT.

The rearrangement uses TRBV27 and TRBJ2-1, with 13 bases lining up with TRBD2. Germline lookup yields CDR1 MNHEY and CDR2 SMNVEV (reference sequence). The length of the CDR3 is 15 residues. V gave up 7 bases and J gave up 8 bases; unmatched junction bases: 8. This CDR3 reads CASTRGLAGEYEQFF. The CDR3 DNA reads as TGTGCCAGCACCCGAGGACTAGCGGGAGAATATGAGCAGTTCTTC.

The chain links TRBV7-3 to TRBJ2-1, with unresolved D. This CDR3 region has 13 residues. V shed 0 bases and J shed 4 bases, with 4 bases lying between them. Germline-derived CDR1 and CDR2 are SGHTA and FQGTGA. The CDR3 DNA reads as TGTGCCAGCAGCTTAACAGGTTACAATGAGCAGTTCTTC. It specifies CASSLTGYNEQFF.

J is TRBJ1-2 and V is TRBV2, with TRBD1 matching over 9 bases. CDR3 length equals 22 residues. V lost 3 bases and J lost 4; bases outside the gene matches: 27. Germline CDR1 reads SNHLY; CDR2 reads FYNNEI. The CDR3 region has the DNA TGTGCCAGCAGTGAGGGCCCTCCTCCACTAAACCGGGACAGGGTATCGGGCTATGGCTACACCTTC. Encoded protein: CASSEGPPPLNRDRVSGYGYTF.

In this sample, this clone turned up a few times. V is TRBV5-4 and J is TRBJ2-7, with D possibly being TRBD1 or TRBD2 (7 bases each). This CDR3 has 13 amino acids. Germline lookup yields CDR1 SGHNT and CDR2 YYREEE (reference sequence). V was cut by 4 bases and J by 3 bases, with 11 bases left in between. The CDR3 spells CASSSGTDYEQYF. The CDR3 region has the DNA TGTGCCAGCAGCAGCGGGACAGACTACGAGCAGTACTTC. Supplemented by reference TRBV5-4 and TRBJ2-7, the full variable domain reads ETGVTQSPTHLIKTRGQQVTLRCSSQSGHNTVSWYQQALGQGPQFIFQYYREEENGRGNFPPRFSGLQFPNYSSELNVNALELDDSALYLCASSSGTDYEQYFGPGTRLTVT.

The J gene is TRBJ2-1, the V gene TRBV5-4, with D tentatively TRBD1 (6 bases). Germline V lookup: CDR1 SGHNT, CDR2 YYREEE (reference sequence). The CDR3 consists of 15 residues. V was trimmed by 3 bases and J by 1 base, leaving 11 bases between them. This CDR3 is CASSSDRRSYNEQFF. The DNA for the CDR3 is TGTGCCAGCAGCTCCGACAGGAGGTCCTACAATGAGCAGTTCTTC.

CDR3 region: CASSFELNEQFF. The CDR3 region has the DNA TGCGCCAGCAGCTTCGAGCTCAATGAGCAGTTCTTC. The gene calls are TRBV5-1 and TRBJ2-1; no clear D gene. The germline V gene has CDR1 SGHRS and CDR2 YFSETQ. V lost 2 bases, J lost 6 bases, and 6 bases lay in between. This CDR3 spans 12 amino acids.

The chain links TRBV5-6 to TRBJ1-2, with D maybe TRBD1 (5 bases). The germline V gene encodes CDR1 SGHDT and CDR2 YYEEEE. V was pared by 2 bases and J by 2 bases, with 13 bases between. There are 15 residues in the CDR3. The chain's CDR3 is CASSFKGALNYGYTF. The CDR3 bases are TGTGCCAGCAGCTTCAAAGGGGCCCTAAACTATGGCTACACCTTC.

This clone was detected only once. V and J are TRBV19 and TRBJ1-1; D gene uncertain. The germline CDR1 and CDR2 sequences are LNHDA and SQIVND (reference sequence). The CDR3 extends over 14 amino acids. The V end lost 3 bases, the J end lost 9 bases, and 17 bases lay between the germline ends. The CDR3: CASSIATKFPKAFF. Here the CDR3 DNA reads TGTGCCAGTAGTATCGCGACAAAATTCCCGAAAGCTTTCTTT.

Here the CDR3 DNA reads TGTGCCAGTAGTACCCCCAGGGGGCGCCTTAGGGCTGGGGCCAACGTCCTGACTTTC. The encoded protein is CASSTPRGRLRAGANVLTF. The chain combines TRBV19 with TRBJ2-6, with 8 positions matching TRBD1. Trimming took 4 bases from V and 2 from J; bases not matched to a gene: 13. The CDR3 is made up of 19 amino acids. The germline CDR1 and CDR2 sequences are LNHDA and SQIVND (reference sequence).

CDR3 sequence (DNA): TGTGCCAGCAGCTTAATGCCCCATGAGCAGTTCTTC. Translation: CASSLMPHEQFF. The chain recombines TRBV11-3 with TRBJ2-1; D gene uncertain. Looked up from germline, CDR1 is SGHNT and CDR2 is YENEEA. CDR3 length: 12 amino acids. Trimming took 2 bases from V and 8 from J, leaving 7 bases between them. The variable domain in full, completed from reference TRBV11-3 and TRBJ2-1, reads EAGVVQSPRYKIIEKKQPVAFWCNPISGHNTLYWYLQNLGQGPELLIRYENEEAVDDSQLPKDRFSAERLKGVDSTLKIQPAELGDSAVYLCASSLMPHEQFFGPGTRLTVL.

The V and J genes are TRBV6-5 and TRBJ2-3, with unresolved D. Germline V gene sequence: CDR1 MNHEY, CDR2 SVGAGI. Trimming removed 6 bases at V and 5 bases at J, with 3 bases between. The CDR3 is 10 residues long. In DNA form, the CDR3 reads TGTGCCAGCAGGGGAGATACGCAGTATTTT. Protein sequence: CASRGDTQYF.

This chain links TRBV5-4 with TRBJ2-5, with a weak D call TRBD2 (6 bases). The CDR3 length is 14 residues. V lost 0 bases and J 4 bases, leaving 10 bases between the germline ends. The germline V gene has CDR1 SGHNT and CDR2 YYREEE (reference sequence). This CDR3 reads CASSLDGLPETQYF. In nucleotides, the CDR3 is TGTGCCAGCAGCTTGGATGGACTACCAGAGACCCAGTACTTC. Full variable domain (outside the CDR3, taken from reference TRBV5-4 and TRBJ2-5): ETGVTQSPTHLIKTRGQQVTLRCSSQSGHNTVSWYQQALGQGPQFIFQYYREEENGRGNFPPRFSGLQFPNYSSELNVNALELDDSALYLCASSLDGLPETQYFGPGTRLLVL.

The V and J genes are TRBV5-1 and TRBJ2-3; D is unclear. Germline V gene data show CDR1 as SGHRS and CDR2 as YFSETQ. V was trimmed by 0 bases and J by 3 bases, leaving 14 bases between them. The CDR3 extends over 16 amino acids. CDR3 region: CASSLEGLVLTDTQYF. The CDR3 DNA reads TGCGCCAGCAGCTTGGAAGGTCTAGTTTTAACAGATACGCAGTATTTT.